Listed below are T cell receptor beta chains from one sample, sequenced in a study of long-term antiretroviral therapy in people with HIV. Repertoires were generated with immunoSEQ multiplex PCR, while TCRdb's copy carries only in-frame clones and drops some. The sample lists under 25,000 clones, around nine tenths occurring once. The source was unsorted PBMCs, collected 0.5 years after starting antiretroviral therapy. Receptors originate from a middle-aged man with HIV. The CDR3 runs from the conserved cysteine through the conserved F or W. The D gene is left open where the match is weak. Expanded clones get a size class; other rows say once, few or many, or leave the size out.

V	D	size	J	CDR3	DNA
TRBV19	TRBD2	-	TRBJ2-1	CASRYRDQRVAGVNEQFF	TGTGCCAGTAGGTACCGGGACCAGAGGGTAGCGGGAGTAAATGAGCAGTTCTTC
TRBV4-2	-	once	TRBJ1-2	CASSQDPLTLFGGYTF	TGTGCCAGCAGCCAAGACCCCCTGACACTTTTTGGAGGCTACACCTTC
TRBV7-3	-	-	TRBJ2-6	CASSSEPRSGANVLTF	TGTGCCAGCAGCAGTGAGCCTCGCTCTGGGGCCAACGTCCTGACTTTC
TRBV6-1	-	-	TRBJ2-1	CASSFPVRGEQFF	TGTGCCAGCAGTTTCCCGGTCAGGGGTGAGCAGTTCTTC
TRBV7-3	-	once	TRBJ2-7	CASSLFPGAYEQYF	TGTGCCAGCAGCTTATTCCCAGGGGCCTACGAGCAGTACTTC
TRBV5-4	-	-	TRBJ2-2	CASSPDSQLATGELFF	TGTGCCAGCAGCCCCGATTCCCAACTAGCTACCGGGGAGCTGTTTTTT
TRBV18	TRBD1	-	TRBJ1-2	CASSPGTGNYGYTF	TGTGCCAGCTCACCGGGGACAGGGAACTATGGCTACACCTTC
TRBV5-4	TRBD2	-	TRBJ2-7	CASSKRGGPEYEQYF	TGTGCCAGCAGCAAACGGGGGGGACCAGAGTACGAGCAGTACTTC
TRBV27	-	few	TRBJ2-3	CASSPGFTDTQYF	TGTGCCAGCAGTCCGGGCTTCACAGATACGCAGTATTTT
TRBV5-6	-	few	TRBJ2-7	CASSLFRGKQYF	TGTGCCAGCAGCTTGTTTCGGGGAAAGCAGTACTTC
TRBV7-7	-	-	TRBJ2-7	CASSKGSSYEQYF	TGTGCCAGCAGCAAAGGGAGCTCCTACGAGCAGTACTTC
TRBV2	TRBD1	-	TRBJ2-7	CASTESGGQGVYEQYF	TGTGCCAGCACCGAGTCTGGGGGACAGGGTGTCTACGAGCAGTACTTC
TRBV23-1	TRBD1	once	TRBJ2-1	CAKDPGQGPNVSYNEQFF	TGCGCCAAAGACCCGGGACAGGGGCCAAACGTCTCCTACAATGAGCAGTTCTTC
TRBV4-1	-	-	TRBJ2-7	CASSQGGGYEQYF	TGCGCCAGCAGCCAAGGAGGGGGCTACGAGCAGTACTTC
TRBV6-1	-	-	TRBJ2-7	CASSLLLLGSREQYF	TGTGCCAGCAGTCTCCTCTTATTGGGGTCCCGGGAGCAGTACTTC
TRBV2	-	-	TRBJ2-5	CASRTPGVEETQYF	TGTGCCAGCAGGACCCCCGGCGTGGAGGAGACCCAGTACTTC
TRBV5-6	TRBD1	-	TRBJ2-3	CASSSAIGTGGGTQYF	TGTGCCAGCAGCTCGGCTATAGGGACAGGGGGCGGTACGCAGTATTTT
TRBV28	TRBD2	-	TRBJ2-1	CASSFLGGSTEQFF	TGTGCCAGCAGTTTTCTGGGGGGGAGTACTGAGCAGTTCTTC
TRBV5-6	-	few	TRBJ2-7	CASSLFGTQTYEQYF	TGTGCCAGCAGCTTGTTTGGGACACAGACCTACGAGCAGTACTTC
TRBV27	-	once	TRBJ2-5	CASSLTAGTETQYF	TGTGCCAGCAGTTTAACTGCAGGGACAGAGACCCAGTACTTC
TRBV29-1	-	-	TRBJ2-7	CSGGWEDSYEQYF	TGCAGCGGGGGGTGGGAGGACAGCTACGAGCAGTACTTC
TRBV30	-	-	TRBJ1-1	CAWSVGQTNTEAFF	TGTGCCTGGAGTGTCGGACAGACGAACACTGAAGCTTTCTTT
TRBV25-1	TRBD2	-	TRBJ2-3	CASSERAGGSTDTQYF	TGTGCCAGCAGTGAAAGGGCGGGAGGAAGCACAGATACGCAGTATTTT
TRBV7-9	TRBD1	-	TRBJ2-3	CASRATGDPFTDTQYF	TGTGCCAGCAGAGCGACAGGGGATCCCTTCACAGATACGCAGTATTTT
TRBV30	TRBD2	-	TRBJ2-1	CAWSVGLGLAAYNEQFF	TGTGCCTGGAGTGTAGGATTAGGACTAGCGGCGTACAATGAGCAGTTCTTC
TRBV18	-	-	TRBJ1-2	CASSPGGAYGYTF	TGTGCCAGCTCACCCGGAGGGGCCTATGGCTACACCTTC
TRBV7-3	-	-	TRBJ2-1	CASSLAEGSYNEQFF	TGTGCCAGCAGTTTAGCGGAGGGATCCTACAATGAGCAGTTCTTC
TRBV28	TRBD2	-	TRBJ2-7	CASSASGTSGKGSYEQYF	TGTGCCAGCAGTGCATCCGGGACTAGCGGGAAAGGATCCTACGAGCAGTACTTC
TRBV5-8	-	-	TRBJ2-1	CASSLTINEQFF	TGTGCCAGCAGCTTAACAATAAATGAGCAGTTCTTC
TRBV29-1	-	-	TRBJ2-5	CSVERGYQETQYF	TGCAGCGTTGAAAGAGGGTACCAAGAGACCCAGTACTTC
TRBV18	TRBD2	-	TRBJ2-5	CASSRGLAGGLKTQYF	TGTGCCAGCTCACGAGGACTAGCGGGGGGGTTGAAGACCCAGTACTTC
TRBV19	TRBD1	-	TRBJ2-4	CASSIPFRDRARLANIQYF	TGTGCCAGTAGTATACCTTTCAGGGACAGGGCCCGCCTGGCAAACATTCAGTACTTC
TRBV11-3	-	-	TRBJ1-5	CASRQRAPIGVSNQPQHF	TGTGCCAGCAGGCAGCGGGCCCCGATTGGGGTTAGCAATCAGCCCCAGCATTTT
TRBV6-5	-	-	TRBJ1-4	CASSSQGATNEKLFF	TGTGCCAGCAGTTCACAGGGTGCAACTAATGAAAAACTGTTTTTT
TRBV7-7	-	-	TRBJ2-7	CASSLETGRGYEQYF	TGTGCCAGCAGCTTGGAAACGGGACGAGGATACGAGCAGTACTTC
TRBV19	-	-	TRBJ2-2	CASSPHPGELFF	TGTGCCAGTAGCCCTCACCCCGGGGAGCTGTTTTTT
TRBV19	TRBD1	once	TRBJ1-1	CASSIWDRRHTEAFF	TGTGCCAGTAGTATATGGGACAGGCGACATACTGAAGCTTTCTTT
TRBV6-5	-	few	TRBJ1-1	CASRSGHANTEAFF	TGTGCCAGCAGGTCGGGACACGCGAACACTGAAGCTTTCTTT
TRBV5-5	-	-	TRBJ2-1	CASSRGDLYNEQFF	TGTGCCAGCAGCAGGGGGGACCTCTACAATGAGCAGTTCTTC